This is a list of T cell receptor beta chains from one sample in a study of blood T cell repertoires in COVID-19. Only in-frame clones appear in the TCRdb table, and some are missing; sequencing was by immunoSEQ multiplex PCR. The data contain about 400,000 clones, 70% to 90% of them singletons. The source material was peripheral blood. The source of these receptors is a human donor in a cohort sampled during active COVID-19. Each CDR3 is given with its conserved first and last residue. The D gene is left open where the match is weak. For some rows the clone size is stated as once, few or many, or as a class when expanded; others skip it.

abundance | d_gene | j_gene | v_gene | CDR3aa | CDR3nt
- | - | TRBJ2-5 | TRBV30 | CAWASRQQETQYF | TGTGCCTGGGCTAGTAGGCAGCAAGAGACCCAGTACTTC
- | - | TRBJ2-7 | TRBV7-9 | CASSPAFGAYEQYF | TGTGCCAGCAGCCCCGCGTTTGGGGCGTACGAGCAGTACTTC
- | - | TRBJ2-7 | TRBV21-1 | CASSGQAFFYEQYF | TGTGCCAGCTCGGGACAGGCCTTTTTCTACGAGCAGTACTTC
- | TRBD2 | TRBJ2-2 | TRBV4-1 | CASSPVNGGENTGELFF | TGCGCCAGCAGCCCAGTAAATGGGGGGGAGAACACCGGGGAGCTGTTTTTT
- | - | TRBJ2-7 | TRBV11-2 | CASTPLLLTYEQYF | TGTGCCAGCACCCCCCTCTTACTTACCTACGAGCAGTACTTC
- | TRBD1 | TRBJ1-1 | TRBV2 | CASSLGQGGTEAFF | TGTGCCAGCAGCTTAGGACAGGGAGGAACTGAAGCTTTCTTT
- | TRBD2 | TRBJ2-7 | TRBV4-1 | CASSQLDGRAGTRRNEQYF | TGCGCCAGCAGCCAGCTGGACGGAAGAGCCGGGACTAGGCGAAACGAGCAGTACTTC
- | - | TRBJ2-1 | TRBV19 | CASNQGGLSSYNEQFF | TGTGCCAGTAACCAGGGTGGTCTGAGCTCCTACAATGAGCAGTTCTTC
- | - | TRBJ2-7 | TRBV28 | CASTGLSGQLVYEQYF | TGTGCCAGCACGGGACTCAGCGGCCAGCTTGTCTACGAGCAGTACTTC
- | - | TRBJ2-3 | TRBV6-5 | CASSSLVGDTQYF | TGTGCCAGCAGTTCACTAGTGGGAGATACGCAGTATTTT
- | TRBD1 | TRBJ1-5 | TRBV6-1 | CASSAGTRRDSRQPQHF | TGTGCCAGCAGTGCCGGTACCCGCCGGGACAGTAGGCAGCCCCAGCATTTT
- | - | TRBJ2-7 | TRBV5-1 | CASSLAPDNEQYF | TGCGCCAGCAGCTTGGCCCCCGACAACGAGCAGTACTTC
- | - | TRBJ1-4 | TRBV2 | CASRGPNDEKLFF | TGTGCCAGCAGGGGGCCCAATGATGAAAAACTGTTTTTT
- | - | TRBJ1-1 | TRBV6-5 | CASSLSGELRTEAFF | TGTGCCAGCAGTTTGTCAGGGGAGCTAAGGACTGAAGCTTTCTTT
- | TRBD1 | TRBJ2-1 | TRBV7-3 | CASSLGQGGYNEQFF | TGTGCCAGCAGCCTGGGACAGGGTGGGTACAATGAGCAGTTCTTC
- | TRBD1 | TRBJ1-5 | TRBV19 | CASDRGLDQPQHF | TGTGCCAGCGACAGGGGGCTGGATCAGCCCCAGCATTTT
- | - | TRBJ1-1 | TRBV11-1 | CASSLGTGTAEAFF | TGTGCCAGCAGCTTAGGTACAGGGACCGCTGAAGCTTTCTTT
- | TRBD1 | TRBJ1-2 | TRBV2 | CASSEGQGSGYTF | TGTGCCAGCAGCGAGGGACAGGGAAGTGGCTACACCTTC
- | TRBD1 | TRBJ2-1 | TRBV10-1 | CASRLDRSGEQFF | TGCGCCAGCAGATTGGACAGGTCGGGTGAGCAGTTCTTC
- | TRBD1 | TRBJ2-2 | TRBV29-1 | CSVRDRWTAGELFF | TGCAGCGTTAGGGACAGATGGACCGCCGGGGAGCTGTTTTTT
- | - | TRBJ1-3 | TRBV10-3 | CAISAGGLTGNTIYF | TGTGCCATCAGTGCCGGGGGGCTTACTGGAAACACCATATATTTT
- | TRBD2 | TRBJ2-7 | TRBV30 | CAWSVGLAAYEQYF | TGTGCCTGGAGTGTGGGACTAGCAGCCTACGAGCAGTACTTC
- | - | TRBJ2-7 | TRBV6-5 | CASSYEGDNSYEQYF | TGTGCCAGCAGTTACGAGGGCGATAACTCCTACGAGCAGTACTTC
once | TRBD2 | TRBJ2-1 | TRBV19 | CASRSLAEGYFTYEQFF | TGTGCCAGTAGGTCACTAGCGGAGGGCTACTTTACGTATGAGCAGTTCTTC
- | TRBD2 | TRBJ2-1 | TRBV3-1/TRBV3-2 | CASSHGLAGGVEQFF | TGTGCCAGCAGCCATGGGCTAGCGGGGGGCGTTGAGCAGTTCTTC
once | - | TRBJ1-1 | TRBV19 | CASKDAVGTEAFF | TGTGCCAGTAAGGATGCGGTGGGCACTGAAGCTTTCTTT
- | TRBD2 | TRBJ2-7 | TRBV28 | CASSLDFGTSGSHTYEQYF | TGTGCCAGCAGTTTAGATTTCGGGACTAGCGGGAGTCACACCTACGAGCAGTACTTC
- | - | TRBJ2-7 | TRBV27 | CASSLSPTYEQYF | TGTGCCAGCAGTTTATCCCCCACCTACGAGCAGTACTTC
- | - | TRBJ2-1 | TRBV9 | CASSVDSPPYNEQFF | TGTGCCAGCAGCGTAGACAGCCCTCCCTACAATGAGCAGTTCTTC
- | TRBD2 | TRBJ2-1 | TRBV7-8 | CASSWSSGGAAYNEQFF | TGTGCCAGCAGCTGGAGTAGCGGGGGGGCGGCCTACAATGAGCAGTTCTTC
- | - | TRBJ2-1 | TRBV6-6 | CASSYSSVGEQFF | TGTGCCAGCAGTTACTCCTCCGTGGGCGAGCAGTTCTTC
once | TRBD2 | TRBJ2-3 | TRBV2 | CASSEGLAGGLDTQYF | TGTGCCAGCAGTGAAGGGCTCGCGGGAGGTCTAGATACGCAGTATTTT
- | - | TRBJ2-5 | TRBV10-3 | CAISELFDQETQYF | TGTGCCATCAGTGAGCTTTTCGACCAAGAGACCCAGTACTTC
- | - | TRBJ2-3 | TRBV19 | CASGKSGWGTDTQYF | TGTGCCAGTGGAAAAAGCGGATGGGGCACAGATACGCAGTATTTT
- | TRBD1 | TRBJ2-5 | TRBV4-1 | CASSFRQGETQYF | TGCGCCAGCAGCTTCCGACAGGGCGAGACCCAGTACTTC
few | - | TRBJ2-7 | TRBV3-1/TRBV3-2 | CASSQDISTGRQYF | TGTGCCAGCAGCCAAGATATTTCTACGGGAAGGCAGTACTTC
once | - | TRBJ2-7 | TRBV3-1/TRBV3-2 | CASSLTGPYEQYF | TGTGCCAGCAGCCTCACAGGGCCCTACGAGCAGTACTTC
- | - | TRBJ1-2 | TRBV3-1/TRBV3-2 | CASSQESRGYTF | TGTGCCAGCAGCCAAGAGTCTCGGGGCTACACCTTC
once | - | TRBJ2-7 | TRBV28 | CASSFRTYEQYF | TGTGCCAGCAGTTTCCGGACTTACGAGCAGTACTTC
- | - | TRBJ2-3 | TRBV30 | CAWGRSGTTDTQYF | TGTGCCTGGGGGAGAAGCGGAACCACAGATACGCAGTATTTT
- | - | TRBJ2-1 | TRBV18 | CASSPRGGAAVEQFF | TGTGCCAGCTCACCACGGGGGGGCGCAGCTGTTGAGCAGTTCTTC
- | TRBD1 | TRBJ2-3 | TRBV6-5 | CASSYDRAPRDTQYF | TGTGCCAGCAGTTACGACAGGGCACCGCGAGATACGCAGTATTTT
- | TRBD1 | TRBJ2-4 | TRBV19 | CASSPRLRGNLAKNIQYF | TGTGCCAGTAGTCCACGACTCAGGGGGAACCTAGCCAAAAACATTCAGTACTTC
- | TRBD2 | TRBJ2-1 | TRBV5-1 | CASSLRASGDNEQFF | TGCGCCAGCAGCTTGAGGGCTAGCGGGGACAATGAGCAGTTCTTC
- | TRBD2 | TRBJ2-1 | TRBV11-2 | CASSLEASGINEQFF | TGTGCCAGCAGCTTAGAGGCTAGCGGGATCAATGAGCAGTTCTTC
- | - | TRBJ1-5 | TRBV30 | CAWSRGSNQPQHF | TGTGCCTGGAGTCGGGGTAGCAATCAGCCCCAGCATTTT
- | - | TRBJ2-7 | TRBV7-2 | CASSFSGYSYEQYF | TGTGCCAGCAGCTTTAGCGGTTACTCCTACGAGCAGTACTTC
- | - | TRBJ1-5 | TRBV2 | CASSPYRAGNQPQHF | TGTGCCAGCAGTCCTTACAGGGCTGGCAATCAGCCCCAGCATTTT
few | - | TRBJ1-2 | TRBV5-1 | CASSFSPTDSNYGYTF | TGCGCCAGCAGCTTCTCGCCGACCGACTCTAACTATGGCTACACCTTC
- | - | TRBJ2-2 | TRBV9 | CARRVGGGGTGELFF | TGTGCCCGCCGCGTCGGCGGGGGCGGGACCGGGGAGCTGTTTTTT
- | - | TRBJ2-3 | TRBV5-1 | CASSLRPGVTDTQYF | TGCGCCAGCAGCTTGAGGCCAGGGGTTACGGATACGCAGTATTTT
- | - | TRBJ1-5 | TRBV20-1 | CSASKRPNQPQHF | TGCAGTGCGAGTAAGCGCCCCAATCAGCCCCAGCATTTT
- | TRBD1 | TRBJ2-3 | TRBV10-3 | CAIRDTGASTDTQYF | TGTGCCATCAGGGATACAGGGGCGAGCACAGATACGCAGTATTTT
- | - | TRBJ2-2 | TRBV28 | CASSLYSPGIAGELFF | TGTGCCAGCAGTTTATATTCCCCAGGGATTGCCGGGGAGCTGTTTTTT